A selection of T cell receptor beta chains follows, all from one sample in a study of blood T cell repertoires in COVID-19. Using immunoSEQ multiplex PCR, the repertoire was profiled, and TCRdb retains in-frame clones only, with some absent. The sample carries roughly 190,000 clones, roughly nine tenths recorded once. Sequencing was carried out using peripheral blood. These receptors were taken from a man aged 55 to 70 with active or convalescent COVID-19. Both conserved end residues are trimmed from each CDR3. Only some rows state a clone size, as once, few, many or a class for expanded clones.

.	TRBV5-1	TRBJ1-6	ASSLWEGIKGSPLH
.	TRBV7-9	TRBJ1-1	ASSSGSLNTEAF
.	TRBV5-1	TRBJ2-6	ASSFGRGSGANVLT
few	TRBV27	TRBJ1-1	ASSLRDWNTEAF
.	TRBV2	TRBJ2-7	ASREQGSFSYEQY
.	TRBV18	TRBJ1-6	ASSPFTGDNSPLH
.	TRBV5-1	TRBJ2-7	ASSAQRGGFHEQY
.	TRBV6-4	TRBJ2-2	ASSQTGTGKGRGAV
.	TRBV10-1	TRBJ1-5	ASSETGYNQPQH
.	TRBV11-2	TRBJ2-3	ASSPGTSGGAIDTQY
.	TRBV14	TRBJ1-1	ASSQAGTFNTEAF